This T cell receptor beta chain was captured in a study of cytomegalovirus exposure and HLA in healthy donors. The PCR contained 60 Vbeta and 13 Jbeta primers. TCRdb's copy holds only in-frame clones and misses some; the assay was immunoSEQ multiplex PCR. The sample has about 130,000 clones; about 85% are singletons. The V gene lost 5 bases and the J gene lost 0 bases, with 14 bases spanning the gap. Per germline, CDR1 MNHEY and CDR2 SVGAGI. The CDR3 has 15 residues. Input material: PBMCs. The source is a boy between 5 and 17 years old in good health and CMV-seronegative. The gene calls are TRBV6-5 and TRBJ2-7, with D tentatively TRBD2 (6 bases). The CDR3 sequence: CASSRGGGPSYEQYF. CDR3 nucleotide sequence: TGTGCCAGCAGTAGGGGTGGAGGGCCCTCCTACGAGCAGTACTTC.